This TCR beta chain derives from a study of OX40 agonist ivuxolimab in advanced cancers. General observations from the study: At doses 0.1 to 3.0 mg/kg, CD4+ and CD8+ clones expanded.

Details on this clone: What it binds is unknown.

The V and J ends lost 8 bases and 3 bases, in that order; junction bases with no gene match: 6. Per germline, CDR1 SGHAT and CDR2 FQNNGV. CDR3 size: 14 residues. Patients with a history of autoimmune disease or on systemic immunosuppression were excluded. The protocol was immunoSEQ multiplex PCR, while the TCRdb copy is restricted to in-frame clones and leaves out a portion. The sample has approximately 45,000 clones; 82% are singletons. The chain is built from TRBV11-2 and TRBJ2-1, with 8 bases lining up with TRBD1. The TCR sequence derives from an adult with an advanced solid tumor such as melanoma, head and neck, liver or kidney cancer. The starting material was CD4+ or CD8+ T cells sorted from blood, obtained in a trial of the OX40 agonist ivuxolimab. CDR3 bases: TGTGCCAGCCTCGGACAGGGAAACTACAATGAGCAGTTCTTC. Translating it yields CASLGQGNYNEQFF.